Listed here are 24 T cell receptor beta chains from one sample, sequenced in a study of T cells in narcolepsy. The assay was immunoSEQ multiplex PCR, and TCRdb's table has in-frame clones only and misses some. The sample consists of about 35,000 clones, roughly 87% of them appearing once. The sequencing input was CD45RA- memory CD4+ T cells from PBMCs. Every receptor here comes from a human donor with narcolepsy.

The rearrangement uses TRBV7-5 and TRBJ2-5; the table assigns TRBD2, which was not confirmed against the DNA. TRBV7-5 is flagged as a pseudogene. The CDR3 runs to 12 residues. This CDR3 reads CARSEGLAVWYF. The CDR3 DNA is TGTGCCAGAAGCGAAGGACTAGCGGTCTGGTACTTC.

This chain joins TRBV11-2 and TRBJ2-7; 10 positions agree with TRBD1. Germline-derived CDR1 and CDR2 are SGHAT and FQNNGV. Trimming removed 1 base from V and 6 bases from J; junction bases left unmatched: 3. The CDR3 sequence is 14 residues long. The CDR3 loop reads CASSLGGTGAEQYF. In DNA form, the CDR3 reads TGTGCCAGCAGCTTAGGAGGGACAGGGGCCGAGCAGTACTTC.

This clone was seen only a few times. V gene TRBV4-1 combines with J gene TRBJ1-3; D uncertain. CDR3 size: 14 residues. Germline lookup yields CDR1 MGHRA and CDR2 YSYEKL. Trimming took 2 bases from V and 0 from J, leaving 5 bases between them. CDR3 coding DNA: TGCGCCAGCAGCCAAACCGGCTCTGGAAACACCATATATTTT. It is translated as CASSQTGSGNTIYF.

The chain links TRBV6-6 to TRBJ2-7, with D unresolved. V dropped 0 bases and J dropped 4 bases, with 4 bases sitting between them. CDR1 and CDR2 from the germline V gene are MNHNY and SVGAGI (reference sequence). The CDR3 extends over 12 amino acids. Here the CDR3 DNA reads TGTGCCAGCAGTTACTCCTCATACGAGCAGTACTTC. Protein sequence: CASSYSSYEQYF.

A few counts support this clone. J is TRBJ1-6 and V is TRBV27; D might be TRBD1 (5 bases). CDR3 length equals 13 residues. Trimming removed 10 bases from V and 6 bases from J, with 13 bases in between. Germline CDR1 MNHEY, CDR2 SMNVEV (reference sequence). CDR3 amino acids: CATRWDPNSPLHF. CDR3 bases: TGTGCCACGCGCTGGGACCCTAATTCACCCCTCCACTTT.

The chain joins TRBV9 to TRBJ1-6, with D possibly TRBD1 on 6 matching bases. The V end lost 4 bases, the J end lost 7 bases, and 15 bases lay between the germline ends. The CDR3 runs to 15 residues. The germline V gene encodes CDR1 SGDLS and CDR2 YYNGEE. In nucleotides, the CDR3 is TGTGCCAGCAGCCCAGGGGACGGAAGGAATTCACCCCTCCACTTT. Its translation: CASSPGDGRNSPLHF.

As DNA, the CDR3 is TGTGCCAGTAGTATAGCCGGGACGGAATACAATGAGCAGTTCTTC. It translates to CASSIAGTEYNEQFF. The chain combines TRBV19 with TRBJ2-1, with D perhaps given as TRBD1 or TRBD2 (5 bases each). The CDR3 has 15 residues. Trimming removed 1 base at V and 4 bases at J, with 11 bases between. Germline loops: CDR1 LNHDA, CDR2 SQIVND (reference sequence).

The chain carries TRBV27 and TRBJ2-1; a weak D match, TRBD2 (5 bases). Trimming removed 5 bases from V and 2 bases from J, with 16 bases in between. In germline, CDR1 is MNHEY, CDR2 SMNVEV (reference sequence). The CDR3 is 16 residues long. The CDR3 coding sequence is TGTGCCAGCAGTCCCCCCCCGCGGGCCCCCTACAATGAGCAGTTCTTC. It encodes CASSPPPRAPYNEQFF.

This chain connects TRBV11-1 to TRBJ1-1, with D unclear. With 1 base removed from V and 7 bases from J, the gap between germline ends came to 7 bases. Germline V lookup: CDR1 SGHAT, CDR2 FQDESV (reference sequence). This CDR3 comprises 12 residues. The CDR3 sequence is CASSLGRDEAFF. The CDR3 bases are TGTGCCAGCAGCTTAGGCCGGGATGAAGCTTTCTTT.

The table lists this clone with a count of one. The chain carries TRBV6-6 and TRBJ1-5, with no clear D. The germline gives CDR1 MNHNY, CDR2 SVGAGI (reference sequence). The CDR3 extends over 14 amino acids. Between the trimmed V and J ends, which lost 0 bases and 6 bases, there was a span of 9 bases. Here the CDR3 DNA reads TGTGCCAGCAGTTACTCGAGTATGGTTCAGCCCCAGCATTTT. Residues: CASSYSSMVQPQHF.

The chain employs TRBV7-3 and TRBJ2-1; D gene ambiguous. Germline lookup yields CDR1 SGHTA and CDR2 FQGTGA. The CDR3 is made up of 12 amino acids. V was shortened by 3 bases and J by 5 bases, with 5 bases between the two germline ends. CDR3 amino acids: CASSLTHNEQFF. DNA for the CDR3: TGTGCCAGCAGCTTGACTCACAATGAGCAGTTCTTC.

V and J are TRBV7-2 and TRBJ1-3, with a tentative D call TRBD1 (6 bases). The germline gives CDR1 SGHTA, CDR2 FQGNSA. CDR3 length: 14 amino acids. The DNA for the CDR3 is TGTGCAGTAGGGGGGACCAGCTCTGGAAACACCATATATTTT. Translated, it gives CAVGGTSSGNTIYF. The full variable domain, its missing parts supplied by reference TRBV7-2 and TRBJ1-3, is GAGVSQSPSNKVTEKGKDVELRCDPISGHTALYWYRQSLGQGLEFLIYFQGNSAPDKSGLPSDRFSAERTGGSVSTLTIQRTQQEDSAVYLCAVGGTSSGNTIYFGEGSWLTVV.

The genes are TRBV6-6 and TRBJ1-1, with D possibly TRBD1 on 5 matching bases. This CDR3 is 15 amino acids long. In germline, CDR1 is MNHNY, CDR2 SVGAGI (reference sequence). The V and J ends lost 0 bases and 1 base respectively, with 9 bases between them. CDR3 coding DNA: TGTGCCAGCAGTTACTCGGGGCGGGGGAACACTGAAGCTTTCTTT. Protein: CASSYSGRGNTEAFF.

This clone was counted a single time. CDR3 amino acids: CASSLEGSNQPQHF. The CDR3 bases are TGCGCCAGCAGCTTGGAGGGCAGCAATCAGCCCCAGCATTTT. This chain links TRBV5-1 with TRBJ1-5; D is uncertain. This CDR3 is built from 14 residues. V lost 0 bases and J lost 1, with 5 bases in between. Germline-derived CDR1 and CDR2 are SGHRS and YFSETQ. Together with reference TRBV5-1 and TRBJ1-5, the CDR3 gives the full variable domain: KAGVTQTPRYLIKTRGQQVTLSCSPISGHRSVSWYQQTPGQGLQFLFEYFSETQRNKGNFPGRFSGRQFSNSRSEMNVSTLELGDSALYLCASSLEGSNQPQHFGDGTRLSIL.

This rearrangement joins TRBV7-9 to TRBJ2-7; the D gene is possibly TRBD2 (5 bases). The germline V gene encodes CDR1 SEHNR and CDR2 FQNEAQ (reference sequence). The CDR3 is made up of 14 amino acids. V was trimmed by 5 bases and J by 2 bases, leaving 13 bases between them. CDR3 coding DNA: TGTGCCAGCAGCAAGACGGCGGGCCCCTACGAGCAGTACTTC. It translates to CASSKTAGPYEQYF. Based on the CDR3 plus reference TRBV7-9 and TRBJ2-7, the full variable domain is DTGVSQNPRHKITKRGQNVTFRCDPISEHNRLYWYRQTLGQGPEFLTYFQNEAQLEKSRLLSDRFSAERPKGSFSTLEIQRTEQGDSAMYLCASSKTAGPYEQYFGPGTRLTVT.

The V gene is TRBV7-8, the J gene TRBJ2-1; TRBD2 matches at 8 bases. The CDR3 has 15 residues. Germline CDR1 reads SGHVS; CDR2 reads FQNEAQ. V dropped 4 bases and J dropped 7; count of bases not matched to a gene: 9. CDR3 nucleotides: TGTGCCAGCAGCTCCCCGTTGGGGACTAGGAATGAGCAGTTCTTC. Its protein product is CASSSPLGTRNEQFF.

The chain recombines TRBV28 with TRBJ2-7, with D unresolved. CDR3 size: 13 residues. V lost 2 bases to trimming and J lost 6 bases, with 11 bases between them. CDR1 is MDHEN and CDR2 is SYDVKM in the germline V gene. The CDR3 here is CASSLGGYSEQYF. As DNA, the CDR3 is TGTGCCAGCAGTTTAGGTGGGTACTCCGAGCAGTACTTC.

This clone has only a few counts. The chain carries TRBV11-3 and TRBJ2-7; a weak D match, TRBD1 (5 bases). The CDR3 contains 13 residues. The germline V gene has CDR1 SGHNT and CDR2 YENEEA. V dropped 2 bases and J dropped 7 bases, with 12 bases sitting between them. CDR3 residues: CASSLFREGEQYF. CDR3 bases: TGTGCCAGCAGCTTATTCAGGGAAGGGGAGCAGTACTTC. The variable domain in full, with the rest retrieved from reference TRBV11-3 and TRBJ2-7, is EAGVVQSPRYKIIEKKQPVAFWCNPISGHNTLYWYLQNLGQGPELLIRYENEEAVDDSQLPKDRFSAERLKGVDSTLKIQPAELGDSAVYLCASSLFREGEQYFGPGTRLTVT.

Here the CDR3 DNA reads TGTGCCAGCAGCTTTAATACAGATACGCAGTATTTT. Its translation is CASSFNTDTQYF. The V call is TRBV7-2, the J call TRBJ2-3; D is unclear. The V gene lost 3 bases and the J gene lost 3 bases, with 4 bases spanning the gap. Germline CDR1 reads SGHTA; CDR2 reads FQGNSA. This CDR3 region has 12 residues. The full variable domain, with the rest looked up from reference TRBV7-2 and TRBJ2-3, is GAGVSQSPSNKVTEKGKDVELRCDPISGHTALYWYRQSLGQGLEFLIYFQGNSAPDKSGLPSDRFSAERTGGSVSTLTIQRTQQEDSAVYLCASSFNTDTQYFGPGTRLTVL.

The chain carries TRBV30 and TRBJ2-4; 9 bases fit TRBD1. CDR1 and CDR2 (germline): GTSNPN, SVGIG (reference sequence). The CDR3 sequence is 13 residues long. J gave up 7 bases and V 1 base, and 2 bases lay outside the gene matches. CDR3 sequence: CAWSGTGENIQYF. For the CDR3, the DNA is TGTGCCTGGAGTGGGACAGGGGAGAACATTCAGTACTTC.

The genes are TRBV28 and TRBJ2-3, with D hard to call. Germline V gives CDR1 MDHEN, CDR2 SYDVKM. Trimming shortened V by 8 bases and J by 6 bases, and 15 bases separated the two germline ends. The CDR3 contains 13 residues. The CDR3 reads CASEETGRDTQYF. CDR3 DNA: TGTGCCAGCGAGGAAACGGGTCGCGATACGCAGTATTTT. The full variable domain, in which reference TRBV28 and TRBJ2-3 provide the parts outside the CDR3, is DVKVTQSSRYLVKRTGEKVFLECVQDMDHENMFWYRQDPGLGLRLIYFSYDVKMKEKGDIPEGYSVSREKKERFSLILESASTNQTSMYLCASEETGRDTQYFGPGTRLTVL.

The CDR3 nucleotides are TGTGCCAGCAGCGTAGATCACAGTGCGGGCGAGACCCAGTACTTC. It specifies CASSVDHSAGETQYF. This sequence joins TRBV9 and TRBJ2-5; a possible D gene is TRBD2 (5 bases). The V end lost 0 bases, the J end lost 5 bases, and 14 bases lay between the germline ends. CDR1 and CDR2 (germline): SGDLS, YYNGEE. CDR3 length: 15 amino acids.

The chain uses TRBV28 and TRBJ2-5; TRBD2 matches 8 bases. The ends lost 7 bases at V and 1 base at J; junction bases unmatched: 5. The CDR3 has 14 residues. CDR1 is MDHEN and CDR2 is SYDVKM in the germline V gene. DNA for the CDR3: TGTGCCAGCACCCTCGGGGGGGGCCAAGAGACCCAGTACTTC. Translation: CASTLGGGQETQYF.

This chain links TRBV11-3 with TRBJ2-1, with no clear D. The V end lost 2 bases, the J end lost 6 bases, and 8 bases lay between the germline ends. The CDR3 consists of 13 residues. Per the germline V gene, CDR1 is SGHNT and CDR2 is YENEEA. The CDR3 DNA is TGTGCCAGCAGCTTACTAGAAGGCAATGAGCAGTTCTTC. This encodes CASSLLEGNEQFF.